A selection of T cell receptor beta chains follows, all from one sample in a study of cytomegalovirus exposure and HLA in healthy donors. Profiling relied on immunoSEQ multiplex PCR, and the TCRdb table lists in-frame clones only, not all of them. Of roughly 200,000 clones listed, around 84% were seen once; the top ten hold 1.7%. What was sequenced was PBMCs. The receptors stem from a woman between 18 and 29 years old in good health and CMV-seronegative. The CDR3 runs from the conserved cysteine through the conserved F or W. Fields, in order: clone size, D gene, J gene, V gene, CDR3 DNA, CDR3 protein. A D gene is named only where the DNA matches it firmly. A clone size is listed for some rows: how often the clone was seen (once, few, many), or a class if it is expanded.

-	-	TRBJ2-3	TRBV5-1	TGCGCCAGCAGCGTTGTTGCTAGCGATAGCACAGATACGCAGTATTTT	CASSVVASDSTDTQYF
-	-	TRBJ2-1	TRBV4-3	TGCGCCAGCAGCCAAGAGTCGTGGGGGGAGATAGGAGATGAGCAGTTCTTC	CASSQESWGEIGDEQFF
-	TRBD2	TRBJ2-1	TRBV6-1	TGTGCCAGCAGGTTAGCGGGAGATCTCTACAATGAGCAGTTCTTC	CASRLAGDLYNEQFF
-	TRBD1	TRBJ2-3	TRBV5-6	TGTGCCAGCAGCTTGCCGGGACAGGGGCTAGCAGATACGCAGTATTTT	CASSLPGQGLADTQYF
-	-	TRBJ2-1	TRBV27	TGTGCCAGCAGTACGGCCGGGACTCATCCGGCCAATGAGCAGTTCTTC	CASSTAGTHPANEQFF
-	TRBD1	TRBJ2-7	TRBV28	TGTGCCAGCAGCCCCCCCCAGGGGGCCTCCTACGAGCAGTACTTC	CASSPPQGASYEQYF
-	-	TRBJ1-1	TRBV6-5	TGTGCCAGCAGTTACTCTACAGCCAACACTGAAGCTTTCTTT	CASSYSTANTEAFF
-	TRBD1	TRBJ1-5	TRBV19	TGTGCCAGTAACCCACAGGACAGGGGTAGCAATCAGCCCCAGCATTTT	CASNPQDRGSNQPQHF
-	TRBD2	TRBJ2-7	TRBV4-3	TGCGCCAGCAGCCAAGATTTGGCTAGCGGGTATTCTTACGAGCAGTACTTC	CASSQDLASGYSYEQYF
-	-	TRBJ2-1	TRBV11-2	TGTGCCAGCAGCTTAGCCCGACTCAGGGGTCGTGAGCAGTTCTTC	CASSLARLRGREQFF
-	TRBD2	TRBJ2-1	TRBV27	TGTGCCAGCAGTTTTTTCGCCCAATCTTACAGCGGGAGTAATGAGCAGTTCTTC	CASSFFAQSYSGSNEQFF
once	TRBD1	TRBJ2-1	TRBV19	TGTGCCAGTAGCCGCGCTCCTGCTTACAGGGGGACCTACAATGAGCAGTTCTTC	CASSRAPAYRGTYNEQFF
-	TRBD1	TRBJ1-4	TRBV28	TGTGCCAGCACCCTCCGCCGGGACAGACTTGAAAAACTGTTTTTT	CASTLRRDRLEKLFF
-	-	TRBJ2-5	TRBV4-1	TGCGCCAGCAGCCAAGTCAGCCAAGAGACCCAGTACTTC	CASSQVSQETQYF
-	TRBD2	TRBJ2-1	TRBV5-1	TGCGCCAGCAGCCCGGACGATAAGCGGGGATCCTCCTACAATGAGCAGTTCTTC	CASSPDDKRGSSYNEQFF
-	TRBD1	TRBJ1-2	TRBV27	TGTGCCAGCAGTCGTCACGACGCACAGGGGGCGGAAGGCTACACCTTC	CASSRHDAQGAEGYTF
-	TRBD2	TRBJ2-1	TRBV19	TGTGCCAGTAGTTCTAGCGGGAGTAGGTACAATGAGCAGTTCTTC	CASSSSGSRYNEQFF
-	-	TRBJ2-7	TRBV7-6	TGTGCCAGCAGCTTAGAACCGGTTAGGCAGGGGCGAACGCACGAGCAGTACTTC	CASSLEPVRQGRTHEQYF
-	-	TRBJ1-1	TRBV6-1	TGTGCCACCCGACAGGCCCCCGTGAACACTGAAGCTTTCTTT	CATRQAPVNTEAFF
-	-	TRBJ1-2	TRBV12-5	TGTGCTAGTGGTTTGAGGCTGACTCCGGCTAACTATGGCTACACCTTC	CASGLRLTPANYGYTF
-	TRBD2	TRBJ2-3	TRBV27	TGTGCCAGCAGTTTTCCCCAACCAAGCGGGATTGCAGATACGCAGTATTTT	CASSFPQPSGIADTQYF
-	-	TRBJ2-7	TRBV27	TGTGCCAGCAGTTTTTACCGGGACACTGGGCGCGAGCAGTACTTC	CASSFYRDTGREQYF
-	-	TRBJ1-2	TRBV30	TGTGCCTGGAGTGTACTAGGGAACTATGGCTACACCTTC	CAWSVLGNYGYTF
-	-	TRBJ2-2	TRBV11-3	TGTGCCAGCAGCTTAGTCCTACTAAACACCGGGGAGCTGTTTTTT	CASSLVLLNTGELFF
-	TRBD1	TRBJ2-7	TRBV13	TGTGCCAGCGCCGGGGACAGCGCCTACGAGCAGTACTTC	CASAGDSAYEQYF
-	TRBD1	TRBJ2-4	TRBV5-4	TGTGCCAGCAGCTTAAGGGACAGGGATGCCAAAAACATTCAGTACTTC	CASSLRDRDAKNIQYF
once	-	TRBJ2-2	TRBV28	TGTGCCAGCAGACCAGACGGAGGATCATACACCGGGGAGCTGTTTTTT	CASRPDGGSYTGELFF
-	TRBD1	TRBJ1-2	TRBV27	TGTGCCAGCAGTCTCCTGCAACCGGGACAGGGGGTAACTAACTATGGCTACACCTTC	CASSLLQPGQGVTNYGYTF
-	-	TRBJ2-1	TRBV6-5	TGTGCCAGCAGTTATATATACTCAGGGGACAATGAGCAGTTCTTC	CASSYIYSGDNEQFF
-	TRBD1	TRBJ1-1	TRBV13	TGTGCCAGCAGCTTAGGGACAGGGAGTTTCACTGAAGCTTTCTTT	CASSLGTGSFTEAFF
once	TRBD1	TRBJ2-4	TRBV11-2	TGTGCCAGCAGCTTGGGGACAGTGCTAGCCAAAAACATTCAGTACTTC	CASSLGTVLAKNIQYF
few	-	TRBJ1-1	TRBV6-6	TGTGCCAGCAGTGCACAGGGTCGGAGCACTGAAGCTTTCTTT	CASSAQGRSTEAFF
-	TRBD2	TRBJ2-5	TRBV7-2	TGTGCCAGCAGCTTAGATCGCGGGGGATCAGGGACCGAGACCCAGTACTTC	CASSLDRGGSGTETQYF
-	-	TRBJ1-6	TRBV10-3	TGTGCCATCAGGGACGGGGGGGACGGAAATTCACCCCTCCACTTT	CAIRDGGDGNSPLHF
-	-	TRBJ2-7	TRBV28	TGTGCCAGCAGTTTCTACCTGGGGCGGGAAGGCTACGAGCAGTACTTC	CASSFYLGREGYEQYF
-	-	TRBJ1-1	TRBV5-4	TGTGCCAGCAGCTTGGCCGGCCGGGGAGCTTTCTTT	CASSLAGRGAFF
-	-	TRBJ2-3	TRBV5-4	TGTGCCAGCAGCTTTTGGGGGGGCAGCACAGATACGCAGTATTTT	CASSFWGGSTDTQYF
-	-	TRBJ2-3	TRBV7-7	TGTGCCAGCAGCATGACAGTTGGATCTAGCACAGATACGCAGTATTTT	CASSMTVGSSTDTQYF
-	-	TRBJ1-5	TRBV15	TGTGCCACCAGCAGAGATTCCTCCAATCAGCCCCAGCATTTT	CATSRDSSNQPQHF
-	TRBD2	TRBJ2-7	TRBV19	TGTGCCAGCGGACTAGCGGGGGCCTACGAGCAGTACTTC	CASGLAGAYEQYF
-	-	TRBJ2-2	TRBV7-9	TGTGCCAGCAGCTCCAGGGGGGCAGGGGACACCGGGGAGCTGTTTTTT	CASSSRGAGDTGELFF
-	-	TRBJ2-7	TRBV4-1	TGCGCCAGCAGCCAAGATAACGGGGGTGCCTACGAGCAGTACTTC	CASSQDNGGAYEQYF
-	-	TRBJ2-3	TRBV11-2	TGTGCCAGCAGCTTGAAGGTTTGGGGGGAGCCCACAGATACGCAGTATTTT	CASSLKVWGEPTDTQYF
-	-	TRBJ1-4	TRBV29-1	TGCAGCGTTAAGTTTTGGGGACCAGGGGATCGGGAAAAACTGTTTTTT	CSVKFWGPGDREKLFF
-	-	TRBJ2-2	TRBV30	TGTGCCTGGAACCCCGTTGAGGACACCGGGGAGCTGTTTTTT	CAWNPVEDTGELFF
-	-	TRBJ1-2	TRBV25-1	TGTGCCAGCAGTGAACCCCCCGGCTATGGCTACACCTTC	CASSEPPGYGYTF
few	-	TRBJ2-6	TRBV6-6	TGTGCCAGCAGATCAGGGTCCTCTGGGGCCAACGTCCTGACTTTC	CASRSGSSGANVLTF
few	TRBD2	TRBJ2-1	TRBV30	TGTGCCTGGAGTTATGGCGGGGGCGGGGGGAATGAGCAGTTCTTC	CAWSYGGGGGNEQFF